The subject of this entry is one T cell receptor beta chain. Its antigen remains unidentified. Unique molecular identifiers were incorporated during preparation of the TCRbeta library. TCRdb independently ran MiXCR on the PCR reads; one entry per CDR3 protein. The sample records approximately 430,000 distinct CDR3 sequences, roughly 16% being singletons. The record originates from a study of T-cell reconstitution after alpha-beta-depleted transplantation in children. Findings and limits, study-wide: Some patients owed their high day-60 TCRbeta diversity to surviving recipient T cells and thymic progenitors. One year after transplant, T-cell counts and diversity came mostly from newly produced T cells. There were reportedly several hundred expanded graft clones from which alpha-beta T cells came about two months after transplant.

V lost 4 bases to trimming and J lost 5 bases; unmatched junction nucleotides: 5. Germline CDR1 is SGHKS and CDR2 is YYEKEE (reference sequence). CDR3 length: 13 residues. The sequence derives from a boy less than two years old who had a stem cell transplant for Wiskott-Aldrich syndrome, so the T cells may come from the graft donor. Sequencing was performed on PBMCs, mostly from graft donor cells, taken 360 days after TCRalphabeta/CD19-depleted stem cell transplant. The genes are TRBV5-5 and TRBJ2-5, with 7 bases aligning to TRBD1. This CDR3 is CASSRQGMETQYF. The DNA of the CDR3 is TGTGCCAGCAGCAGACAGGGTATGGAGACCCAGTACTTC.